This TCR beta chain appears in the sequencing data of a study of response to subunit inactivated influenza vaccine. The germline V and J ends were trimmed by 7 bases and 10 bases, with 21 bases remaining between them. Per the germline V gene, CDR1 is SGHTS and CDR2 is YDEGEE. The CDR3 is 14 residues long. Study-level points and caveats: A suggestion made by the authors is that each seasonal influenza vaccination recruits few new T cells.

One entry per CDR3 protein, called by TCRdb with MiXCR from the RT-PCR reads. The table records around 540,000 distinct CDR3 sequences, around 11% of them present only once. In the case of this clonotype: Its antigen is not identified.

Specimen: PBMCs from blood, collected on the day of vaccination. V gene TRBV5-8 combines with J gene TRBJ2-1, with D possibly matching TRBD2 (7 bases). The TCR comes from a man between 45 and 60 years old who received an inactivated influenza vaccine. CDR3 region: CASLTRGAPGEQFF. CDR3 nucleotides: TGTGCCAGCCTCACCCGGGGGGCACCAGGGGAGCAGTTCTTC.